The clone carrying this T cell receptor (beta chain) was counted between two and nine times. The antigen is undetermined. This CDR3 has 13 amino acids. Germline V gives CDR1 MRHNA, CDR2 SNTAGT. Deletions cut 4 bases from V and 4 bases from J, with 10 bases between. Sequencing libraries made from TCR beta cDNA carried unique molecular identifiers. TCRdb re-called the PCR reads with MiXCR, one entry per CDR3 protein. The table lists 450,000 to 650,000 distinct CDR3 sequences, 40% to 50% of them singletons. The data stem from a study of post-analysis software for immune sequencing data. Whole-study context: The cohort encompassed relapsing-remitting, secondary progressive and progressive-relapsing multiple sclerosis disease courses.

General observations from the study: Roughly five TRBV segments were more frequent in patients than controls; TRBV5-6, TRBV5-1 and TRBV20-1 belonged to this group.

The rearrangement joins TRBV6-4 to TRBJ2-5; D not certain. The sequencing sample was made of blood. This clonotype was obtained from a girl aged 10-17 years with multiple sclerosis. CDR3 residues: CASSVGSGETQYF. The CDR3 DNA follows: TGTGCCAGCAGTGTCGGATCGGGAGAGACCCAGTACTTC.